These 14 T cell receptor beta chains originate from one sample sequenced in a study of T cells in Graves' hyperthyroidism and ophthalmopathy. Amplified regions were TCR beta CDR3 sequences from RNA transcripts. TCR CDR3 regions were first amplified by RT-PCR with HTBI primers. MiXCR, applied by TCRdb to the multiplex PCR reads, yields one record per CDR3 protein. The sample has roughly 100,000 distinct CDR3 sequences; less than 55% are singletons. Input material: blood. These receptors were obtained from a man between 35 and 55 years old with Graves' hyperthyroidism.

The chain is built from TRBV24-1 and TRBJ1-5, with a possible D match to TRBD1 (6 bases). This CDR3 comprises 14 residues. V was trimmed by 9 bases and J by 6 bases, leaving 17 bases between them. Per the germline V gene, CDR1 is KGHDR and CDR2 is SFDVKD. The CDR3 loop is CATSAGGLVQPQHF. CDR3 in DNA: TGTGCCACCTCTGCCGGGGGGCTGGTTCAGCCCCAGCATTTT.

Notes on this clonotype: A much more abundant neighbour one base away suggests this may be a read error. Since no conserved phenylalanine or tryptophan closes the CDR3, a read error is the likely cause. The rearrangement joins TRBV7-9 to TRBJ1-2; D may be TRBD1 (5 bases). Germline CDR1 SEHNR, CDR2 FQNEAQ (reference sequence). V lost 6 bases and J lost 3, with 17 bases in between. The CDR3 consists of 15 residues. The CDR3 protein is CASRQDGGPHYGYTL. The CDR3 nucleotides read TGTGCCAGCAGACAGGACGGCGGACCCCACTATGGCTACACCCTC.

The V and J genes are TRBV29-1 and TRBJ1-5, with D tentatively TRBD1 (5 bases). CDR1 SQVTM and CDR2 ANQGSEA come from the germline V gene. Trimming left V 4 bases short and J 0 bases short, with 22 bases between. The CDR3 covers 18 residues. In DNA, the CDR3 is TGCAGCGTTGGGGTCCTAGCGGGGCCTACGTATAGCAATCAGCCCCAGCATTTT. Translating it yields CSVGVLAGPTYSNQPQHF. Full variable domain (rest looked up from reference TRBV29-1 and TRBJ1-5): SAVISQKPSRDICQRGTSLTIQCQVDSQVTMMFWYRQQPGQSLTLIATANQGSEATYESGFVIDKFPISRPNLTFSTLTVSNMSPEDSSIYLCSVGVLAGPTYSNQPQHFGDGTRLSIL.

The table lists this clonotype with many counts. The chain carries TRBV6-1 and TRBJ2-5; 10 positions agree with TRBD1. Looked up from germline, CDR1 is MNHNS and CDR2 is SASEGT. The length of the CDR3 is 17 residues. V gave up 4 bases and J gave up 2 bases; unmatched junction bases: 10. For the CDR3, the DNA is TGTGCCAGCAGTGGCCCCCGGGACAGGGGATGGCAAGAGACCCAGTACTTC. Translating gives CASSGPRDRGWQETQYF.

In its sample, this clonotype was seen many times. The chain joins TRBV15 to TRBJ1-2, with TRBD1 identical over 8 bases. Germline V CDR1 and CDR2: LNHNV, YYDKDF (reference sequence). V lost 0 bases and J lost 2; bases outside the gene matches: 2. The CDR3 loop spans 15 amino acids. This CDR3 is CATSRETGGNYGYTF. DNA of the CDR3: TGTGCCACCAGCAGAGAAACAGGGGGGAACTATGGCTACACCTTC. Filled out from reference TRBV15 and TRBJ1-2, the complete variable domain reads DAMVIQNPRYQVTQFGKPVTLSCSQTLNHNVMYWYQQKSSQAPKLLFHYYDKDFNNEADTPDNFQSRRPNTSFCFLDIRSPGLGDTAMYLCATSRETGGNYGYTFGSGTRLTVV.

This clonotype was counted many times. This chain uses TRBV20-1 with TRBJ2-3; 9 bases align to TRBD2. The V and J ends lost 6 bases and 0 bases, in that order; junction bases with no gene match: 4. Germline CDR1 DFQATT, CDR2 SNEGSKA (reference sequence). The length of the CDR3 is 14 residues. CDR3 in amino acids: CSARLAASTDTQYF. CDR3 coding DNA: TGCAGTGCCCGACTAGCGGCTAGCACAGATACGCAGTATTTT.

This clonotype was seen many times. The gene calls are TRBV7-2 and TRBJ2-3; 11 bases match TRBD2. V lost 3 bases and J lost 0; bases outside the gene matches: 5. The CDR3 runs to 17 residues. Germline lookup yields CDR1 SGHTA and CDR2 FQGNSA. The CDR3 nucleotides are TGTGCCAGCAGCTTTAGCGGGGGGGCCCCTAGCACAGATACGCAGTATTTT. It is translated as CASSFSGGAPSTDTQYF.

V usage is TRBV19 and J usage is TRBJ1-5; D call uncertain. Trimming left V 8 bases short and J 11 bases short, with 22 bases between. The CDR3 sequence is 14 residues long. The germline V gene has CDR1 LNHDA and CDR2 SQIVND (reference sequence). This CDR3 reads CASQDGQSRETQHF. The CDR3, as DNA: TGTGCCAGTCAAGACGGGCAGTCTAGGGAGACCCAGCATTTT.

The chain joins TRBV4-2 to TRBJ1-5; weak D call: TRBD1 (5 bases). The CDR3 totals 15 residues. Deletions cut 3 bases from V and 11 bases from J, with 20 bases between. The germline gives CDR1 LGHNA, CDR2 YNFKEQ. The CDR3 spells CASSHQGLAGGSQHF. CDR3 coding DNA: TGTGCCAGCAGCCATCAGGGACTAGCGGGGGGGTCCCAGCATTTT.

J is TRBJ1-2 and V is TRBV29-1; D is possibly TRBD1 (5 bases). This CDR3 is 13 amino acids long. Between the trimmed V and J ends, which lost 4 bases and 4 bases, there was a span of 13 bases. The germline CDR1 and CDR2 sequences are SQVTM and ANQGSEA. The CDR3 sequence: CSVGGAGSYGYTF. Written as DNA, the CDR3 is TGCAGCGTTGGCGGGGCGGGGAGCTATGGCTACACCTTC.

This sequence joins TRBV5-1 and TRBJ1-1; 7 bases agree with TRBD1. The CDR3 loop spans 17 amino acids. Per the germline V gene, CDR1 is SGHRS and CDR2 is YFSETQ. J lost 4 bases, V lost 9 bases, and 21 bases had no gene match. CDR3 in DNA: TGCGCCACCCCAGCTTTGGACAGGAGGACACATGGCACTGAAGCTTTCTTT. Protein sequence: CATPALDRRTHGTEAFF.

This clonotype has just one count. In nucleotides, the CDR3 is TGCAGTGCCGAGGGGATTCGGGGGGGCACGGGGGAGCTGTTTTTT. This gives the protein CSAEGIRGGTGELFF. V usage is TRBV20-1 and J usage is TRBJ2-2; 8 nucleotides match TRBD2. The ends lost 6 bases at V and 8 bases at J; junction bases unmatched: 14. The CDR3 sequence is 15 residues long. Germline CDR1 and CDR2: DFQATT and SNEGSKA (reference sequence).

This clonotype is medium-sized (0.01 to 0.1%). V is TRBV19 and J is TRBJ1-2, with a possible D match to TRBD1 (6 bases). V lost 7 bases and J lost 3, with 12 bases in between. The CDR3 loop spans 13 amino acids. From germline, CDR1 is LNHDA and CDR2 SQIVND (reference sequence). This CDR3 reads CASTEDRYYGYTF. The CDR3 DNA reads as TGTGCCAGTACCGAGGACAGATACTATGGCTACACCTTC.

Details on this clonotype: A much bigger clone sits one base away, suggesting this may be a read error. The chain has TRBV10-3 and TRBJ2-1; tentative D call: TRBD1 (5 bases). V was clipped by 6 bases and J by 9 bases, with 9 bases between them. Germline-derived CDR1 and CDR2 are ENHRY and SYGVKD. This CDR3 has 11 residues. The CDR3 protein is CAISRTPEQFF. DNA of the CDR3: TGTGCCATCAGCCGGACACCTGAGCAGTTCTTC.